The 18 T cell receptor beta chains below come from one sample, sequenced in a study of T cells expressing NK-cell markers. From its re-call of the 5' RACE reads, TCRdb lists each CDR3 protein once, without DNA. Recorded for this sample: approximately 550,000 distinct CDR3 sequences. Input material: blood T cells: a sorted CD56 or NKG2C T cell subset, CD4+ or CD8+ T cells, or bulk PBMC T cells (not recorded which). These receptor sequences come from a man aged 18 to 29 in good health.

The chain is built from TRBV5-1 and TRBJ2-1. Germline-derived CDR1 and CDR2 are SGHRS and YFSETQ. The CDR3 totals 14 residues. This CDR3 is CASSLSAANNEQFF.

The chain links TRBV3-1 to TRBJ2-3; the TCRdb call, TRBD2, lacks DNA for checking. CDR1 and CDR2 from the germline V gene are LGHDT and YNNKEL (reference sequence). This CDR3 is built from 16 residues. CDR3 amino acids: CASSQAGTRITDTQYF.

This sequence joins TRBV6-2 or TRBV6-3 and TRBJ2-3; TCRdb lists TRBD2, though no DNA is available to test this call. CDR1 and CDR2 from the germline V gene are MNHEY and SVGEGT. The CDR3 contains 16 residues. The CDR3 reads CASSWLGLAGTDTQYF.

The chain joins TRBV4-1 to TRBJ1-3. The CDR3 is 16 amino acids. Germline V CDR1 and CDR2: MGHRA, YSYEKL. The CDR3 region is CASSQSHPIAGNTIYF.

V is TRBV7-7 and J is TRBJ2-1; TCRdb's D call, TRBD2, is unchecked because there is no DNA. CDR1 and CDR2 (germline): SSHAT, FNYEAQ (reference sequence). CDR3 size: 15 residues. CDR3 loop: CASSPRLAGSNEQFF. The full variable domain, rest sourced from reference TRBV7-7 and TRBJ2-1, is GAGVSQSPRYKVTKRGQDVTLRCDPISSHATLYWYQQALGQGPEFLTYFNYEAQPDKSGLPSDRFSAERPEGSISTLTIQRTEQRDSAMYRCASSPRLAGSNEQFFGPGTRLTVL.

CDR3 residues: CASSHGVAGANVLTF. J is TRBJ2-6 and V is TRBV12-3 or TRBV12-4. This CDR3 comprises 15 residues.

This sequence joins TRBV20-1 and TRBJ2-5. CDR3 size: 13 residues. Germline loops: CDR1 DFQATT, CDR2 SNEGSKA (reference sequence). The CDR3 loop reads CSARAEIKTTQYF.

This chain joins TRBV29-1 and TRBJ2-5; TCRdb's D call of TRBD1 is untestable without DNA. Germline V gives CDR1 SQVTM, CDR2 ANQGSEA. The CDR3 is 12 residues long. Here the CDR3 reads CSVGVTKETQYF.

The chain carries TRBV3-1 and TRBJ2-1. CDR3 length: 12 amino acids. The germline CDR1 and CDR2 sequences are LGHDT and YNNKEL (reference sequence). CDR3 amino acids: CASSQDRQTRFF.

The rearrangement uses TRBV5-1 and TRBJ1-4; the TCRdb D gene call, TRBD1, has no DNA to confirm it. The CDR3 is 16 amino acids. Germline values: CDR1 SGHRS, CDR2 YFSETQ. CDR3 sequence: CASSLTSGQSNEKLFF.

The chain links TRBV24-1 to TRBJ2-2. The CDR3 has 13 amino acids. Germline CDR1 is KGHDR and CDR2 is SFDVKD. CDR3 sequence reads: CATATANTGELFF.

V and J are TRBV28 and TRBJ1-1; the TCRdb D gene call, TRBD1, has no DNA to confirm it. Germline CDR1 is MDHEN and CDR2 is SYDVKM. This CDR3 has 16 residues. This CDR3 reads CASSLIGGGMNTEAFF.

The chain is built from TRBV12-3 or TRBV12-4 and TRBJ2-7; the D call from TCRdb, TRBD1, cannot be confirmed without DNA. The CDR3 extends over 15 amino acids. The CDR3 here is CASSLSVGTNSEQYF.

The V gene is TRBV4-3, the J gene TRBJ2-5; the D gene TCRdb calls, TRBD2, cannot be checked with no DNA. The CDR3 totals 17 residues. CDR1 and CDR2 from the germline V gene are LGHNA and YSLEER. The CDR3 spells CASSQGGRGRYQETQYF.

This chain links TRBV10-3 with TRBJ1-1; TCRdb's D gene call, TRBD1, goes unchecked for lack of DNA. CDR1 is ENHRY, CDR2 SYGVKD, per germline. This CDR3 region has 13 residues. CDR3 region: CAILDSLNTEAFF.

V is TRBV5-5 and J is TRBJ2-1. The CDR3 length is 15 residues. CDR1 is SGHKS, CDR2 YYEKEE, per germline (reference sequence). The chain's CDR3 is CASSPINDGWSEQFF.

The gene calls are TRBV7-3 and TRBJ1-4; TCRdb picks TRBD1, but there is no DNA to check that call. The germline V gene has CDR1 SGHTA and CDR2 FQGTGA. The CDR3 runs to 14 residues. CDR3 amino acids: CASSPGPGNEKLFF.

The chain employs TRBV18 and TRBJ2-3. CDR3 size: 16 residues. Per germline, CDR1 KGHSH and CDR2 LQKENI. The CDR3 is CASSPPRGNDLDTQYF.